These 16 T cell receptor beta chains were all obtained from the same sample, sequenced in a study of blood T cell repertoires in COVID-19. Data came from immunoSEQ multiplex PCR; TCRdb stores just in-frame clones and leaves some out. The sample holds about 69,000 clones; 60% to 80% are singletons and the top ten take 40% to 50%. Sequenced input: peripheral blood. These receptors all stem from a human donor in a cohort sampled during active COVID-19.

The chain has TRBV10-3 and TRBJ1-1; D is unclear. Trimming took off 4 bases at V and 7 bases at J, with 10 bases between the two ends. Per germline, CDR1 ENHRY and CDR2 SYGVKD. The CDR3 consists of 12 residues. The CDR3 DNA reads as TGTGCCATCAGTGGGGGAGATATTGAAGCTTTCTTT. Its translation is CAISGGDIEAFF.

The gene calls are TRBV25-1 and TRBJ1-1; 7 bases align to TRBD1. Germline values: CDR1 MGHDK, CDR2 SYGVNS. This CDR3 has 13 amino acids. J was trimmed by 1 base and V by 11 bases; bases with no gene match: 7. The chain's CDR3 is CAVRGLSNTEAFF. The DNA for the CDR3 is TGTGCCGTTAGGGGGCTGTCGAACACTGAAGCTTTCTTT. Full variable domain (outside the CDR3, taken from reference TRBV25-1 and TRBJ1-1): EADIYQTPRYLVIGTGKKITLECSQTMGHDKMYWYQQDPGMELHLIHYSYGVNSTEKGDLSSESTVSRIRTEHFPLTLESARPSHTSQYLCAVRGLSNTEAFFGQGTRLTVV.

The J gene is TRBJ2-7, the V gene TRBV27; 14 nucleotides align to TRBD2. V was pared by 7 bases and J by 2 bases, with 7 bases of the junction left unmatched. The CDR3 extends over 16 amino acids. Germline V lookup: CDR1 MNHEY, CDR2 SMNVEV (reference sequence). CDR3 in amino acids: CASKPGTSGRPYEQYF. The CDR3 nucleotides read TGTGCCAGCAAGCCCGGGACTAGCGGGAGACCCTACGAGCAGTACTTC.

The chain combines TRBV19 with TRBJ1-1; a possible D gene is TRBD1 (5 bases). V lost 7 bases and J 1 base, leaving 16 bases between the germline ends. Germline CDR1 reads LNHDA; CDR2 reads SQIVND (reference sequence). CDR3 length equals 15 residues. The CDR3: CASTQTLDRNTEAFF. In nucleotides, the CDR3 is TGTGCCAGTACTCAGACCCTAGACAGGAACACTGAAGCTTTCTTT.

The V call is TRBV15, the J call TRBJ2-1; a possible D gene is TRBD2 (6 bases). The CDR3 loop spans 15 amino acids. Per the germline V gene, CDR1 is LNHNV and CDR2 is YYDKDF (reference sequence). The V end lost 0 bases, the J end lost 4 bases, and 10 bases lay between the germline ends. The CDR3 is CATSRDKGGYNEQFF. The CDR3 nucleotides read TGTGCCACCAGCAGAGACAAAGGAGGGTACAATGAGCAGTTCTTC.

V is TRBV10-3 and J is TRBJ1-1; D is possibly TRBD1 (6 bases). CDR3 length: 13 amino acids. Germline CDR1 and CDR2: ENHRY and SYGVKD. Trimming shortened V by 3 bases and J by 3 bases, and 8 bases separated the two germline ends. CDR3 sequence reads: CAISEGGYTEAFF. In DNA form, the CDR3 reads TGTGCCATCAGTGAAGGGGGTTACACTGAAGCTTTCTTT.

The V and J genes are TRBV11-2 and TRBJ1-6; possibly TRBD1 for D (5 bases). Germline V gives CDR1 SGHAT, CDR2 FQNNGV. V lost 5 bases and J 7 bases, leaving 15 bases between the germline ends. The length of the CDR3 is 15 residues. The CDR3 is CASSPWGGENSPLHF. The CDR3 DNA reads as TGTGCCAGCAGCCCATGGGGGGGTGAGAATTCACCCCTCCACTTT.

This chain links TRBV10-3 with TRBJ2-2, with D perhaps matching TRBD1 (5 bases). Germline V gene data show CDR1 as ENHRY and CDR2 as SYGVKD. This CDR3 spans 15 amino acids. Deletions cut 4 bases from V and 5 bases from J, with 14 bases between. The CDR3 coding sequence is TGTGCCATCAGTGGTCAGGGTTTGGGGACCGGGGAGCTGTTTTTT. Translating it yields CAISGQGLGTGELFF.

This rearrangement joins TRBV6-5 to TRBJ1-6; 8 bases align to TRBD1. V lost 7 bases, J lost 2 bases, and 4 bases stayed unmatched. CDR3 size: 15 residues. Germline lookup yields CDR1 MNHEY and CDR2 SVGAGI. The CDR3 spells CASNRQGTYNSPLHF. DNA for the CDR3: TGTGCCAGCAACAGACAGGGGACCTATAATTCACCCCTCCACTTT.

The chain has TRBV2 and TRBJ2-3; 12 bases are shared with TRBD2. Germline V lookup: CDR1 SNHLY, CDR2 FYNNEI. J lost 2 bases, V lost 9 bases, and 6 bases had no gene match. The CDR3 runs to 15 residues. CDR3 sequence reads: CARRLAGDFTDTQYF. CDR3 sequence (DNA): TGTGCCAGACGACTAGCGGGGGACTTCACAGATACGCAGTATTTT.

This clone was observed once. DNA for the CDR3: TGTGCCACCAGCAGAGTACGGACAGGGACCGGCGGGGAGCTGTTTTTT. Its translation: CATSRVRTGTGGELFF. The V gene is TRBV15, the J gene TRBJ2-2; 8 bases are a match to TRBD1. Germline-derived CDR1 and CDR2 are LNHNV and YYDKDF (reference sequence). J gave up 7 bases and V 1 base, and 8 bases lay outside the gene matches. This CDR3 has 16 residues.

V and J are TRBV19 and TRBJ1-1, with a weak D call TRBD1 (5 bases). The CDR3 runs to 14 residues. V shed 3 bases and J shed 1 base, with 9 bases lying between them. Per germline, CDR1 LNHDA and CDR2 SQIVND (reference sequence). CDR3 coding DNA: TGTGCCAGTAGTATTGACCAGGGGAACACTGAAGCTTTCTTT. Amino acids: CASSIDQGNTEAFF. Full variable domain (remainder filled in from reference TRBV19 and TRBJ1-1): DGGITQSPKYLFRKEGQNVTLSCEQNLNHDAMYWYRQDPGQGLRLIYYSQIVNDFQKGDIAEGYSVSREKKESFPLTVTSAQKNPTAFYLCASSIDQGNTEAFFGQGTRLTVV.

The rearrangement joins TRBV9 to TRBJ2-2, with a weak D call TRBD2 (7 bases). Germline V gene lookup returns CDR1 SGDLS and CDR2 YYNGEE. Trimming took off 2 bases at V and 6 bases at J, with 14 bases between the two ends. The CDR3 totals 15 residues. The CDR3 loop reads CASSVGGGVPGELFF. The CDR3 DNA reads TGTGCCAGCAGCGTCGGAGGGGGGGTCCCCGGGGAGCTGTTTTTT.

The table lists this clone with a few counts. The V and J genes are TRBV28 and TRBJ1-5, with 7 bases that match TRBD1. There are 13 residues in the CDR3. Looked up from germline, CDR1 is MDHEN and CDR2 is SYDVKM. V gave up 10 bases and J gave up 5 bases; unmatched junction bases: 8. In DNA, the CDR3 is TGTGCCACTTCCGGGACAGCCTATCAGCCCCAGCATTTT. It specifies CATSGTAYQPQHF.

The rearrangement links TRBV2 to TRBJ2-3; possible D gene TRBD2, 6 bases. V lost 3 bases, J lost 6 bases, and 13 bases lay in between. The CDR3 covers 14 residues. In germline, CDR1 is SNHLY, CDR2 FYNNEI. CDR3 residues: CASSDGSGDDTQYF. The CDR3 bases are TGTGCCAGCAGTGATGGGTCGGGGGACGATACGCAGTATTTT.

This clone was seen a handful of times. This sequence joins TRBV3-1 (or the pseudogene TRBV3-2) and TRBJ2-1; D gene ambiguous. In germline, CDR1 is LGHDT, CDR2 YNNKEL (reference sequence). This CDR3 region has 15 residues. V gave up 4 bases and J gave up 4 bases, with 14 bases separating them. The CDR3 DNA is TGTGCCAGCAGCCCCACCTCGAACTCGTACAATGAGCAGTTCTTC. This sequence encodes CASSPTSNSYNEQFF.